This is a list of T cell receptor beta chains from one sample in a study of blood T cell repertoires in COVID-19. The data were produced by immunoSEQ multiplex PCR, yet TCRdb's version contains in-frame clones alone and is incomplete. Among more than 25,000 clones listed, approximately 90% were seen once. Sample: peripheral blood. These receptors all come from a human donor in a cohort sampled during active COVID-19. CDR3s include the opening cysteine and the closing phenylalanine or tryptophan. The order of the fields is V gene, D gene, clone size, J gene, CDR3 protein, CDR3 DNA. A D gene is named only where the DNA matches it firmly. Part of the rows lack a size; the others show once, few, many or a class for expanded clones.

>TRBV7-8|TRBD2|.|TRBJ2-2
CASSYGAGGSGSSGELFF
TGTGCCAGCAGCTACGGAGCGGGAGGATCGGGGTCTTCCGGGGAGCTGTTTTTT
>TRBV15|TRBD2|.|TRBJ2-3
CATSARLAGGRDTQYF
TGTGCCACCAGCGCCCGCCTAGCGGGAGGCCGAGATACGCAGTATTTT
>TRBV7-9|TRBD1|once|TRBJ2-1
CASSPMRQGDNEQFF
TGTGCCAGCAGCCCTATGCGACAGGGGGACAATGAGCAGTTCTTC
>TRBV27|TRBD1|.|TRBJ1-2
CASRQGNYGYTF
TGTGCCAGCAGACAGGGGAACTATGGCTACACCTTC
>TRBV6-6|TRBD2|.|TRBJ2-1
CASSPPGGFREQFF
TGTGCCAGCAGCCCCCCGGGAGGGTTCAGAGAGCAGTTCTTC
>TRBV5-1|.|.|TRBJ2-1
CASSPSQTAADEQFF
TGCGCCAGCAGCCCCTCACAAACTGCGGCAGATGAGCAGTTCTTC
>TRBV18|TRBD1|once|TRBJ1-2
CASSPPQGPGYTF
TGTGCCAGCTCACCACCACAGGGGCCTGGCTACACCTTC
>TRBV19|.|.|TRBJ2-2
CASSKGQNTGELFF
TGTGCCAGTAGTAAGGGACAGAACACCGGGGAGCTGTTTTTT
>TRBV5-1|.|.|TRBJ2-5
CASSFLGVGETQYF
TGCGCCAGCAGCTTCCTCGGGGTTGGGGAGACCCAGTACTTC
>TRBV10-3|.|.|TRBJ1-2
CAIKVEANYGYTF
TGTGCCATCAAGGTTGAGGCGAACTATGGCTACACCTTC
>TRBV7-8|.|.|TRBJ2-1
CASRPDTYNEQFF
TGTGCCAGCAGGCCGGACACCTACAATGAGCAGTTCTTC
>TRBV19|TRBD1|.|TRBJ2-3
CASTPPRQGSTDTQYF
TGTGCCAGTACCCCACCCCGACAGGGTAGCACAGATACGCAGTATTTT
>TRBV16|.|few|TRBJ2-3
CASSQSPGEDTQYF
TGTGCCAGCAGCCAATCTCCCGGGGAAGATACGCAGTATTTT
>TRBV30|.|.|TRBJ2-1
CAWSVRGNEQFF
TGTGCCTGGAGTGTACGGGGGAATGAGCAGTTCTTC
>TRBV3-1/TRBV3-2|.|.|TRBJ2-1
CASSQDASILGKQFF
TGTGCCAGCAGCCAAGATGCGTCCATACTAGGAAAGCAGTTCTTC